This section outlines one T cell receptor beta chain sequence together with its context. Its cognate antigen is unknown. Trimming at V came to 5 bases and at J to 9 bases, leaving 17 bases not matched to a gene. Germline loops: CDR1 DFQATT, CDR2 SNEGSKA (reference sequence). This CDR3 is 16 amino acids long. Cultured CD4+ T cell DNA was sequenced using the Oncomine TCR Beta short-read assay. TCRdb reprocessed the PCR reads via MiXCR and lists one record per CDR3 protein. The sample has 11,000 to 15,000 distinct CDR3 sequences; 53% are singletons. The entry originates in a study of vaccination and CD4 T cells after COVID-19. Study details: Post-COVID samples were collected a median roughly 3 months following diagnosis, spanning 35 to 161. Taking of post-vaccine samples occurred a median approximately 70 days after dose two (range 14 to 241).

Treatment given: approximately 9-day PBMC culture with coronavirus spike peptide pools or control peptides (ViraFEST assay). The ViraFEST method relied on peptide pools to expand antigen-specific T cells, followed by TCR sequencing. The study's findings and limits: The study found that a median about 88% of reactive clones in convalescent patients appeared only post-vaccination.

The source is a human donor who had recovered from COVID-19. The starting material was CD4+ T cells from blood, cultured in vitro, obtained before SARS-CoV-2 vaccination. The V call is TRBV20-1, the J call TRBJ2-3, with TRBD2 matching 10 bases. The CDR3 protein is CSAPLAGVGHIGTQYF. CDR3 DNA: TGCAGTGCTCCGCTAGCGGGAGTGGGGCACATAGGAACGCAGTATTTT.